Below, one T cell receptor (beta chain) is given with its context. This sample stems from a study of cytomegalovirus exposure and HLA in healthy donors. CDR1 LNHNV and CDR2 YYDKDF come from the germline V gene (reference sequence). CDR3 length equals 14 residues. Trimming took 0 bases from V and 0 from J, leaving 6 bases between them. 60 Vbeta and 13 Jbeta primers were used in PCR. Profiling relied on immunoSEQ multiplex PCR, and the TCRdb table lists in-frame clones only, not all of them. This table holds about 190,000 clones, roughly 80% found once. V and J are TRBV15 and TRBJ2-7; D ambiguous. Source material: PBMCs. This sequence originates from a woman aged 18-29 years in good health and CMV-seronegative. The CDR3 is CATSREGSSYEQYF. The CDR3 DNA reads as TGTGCCACCAGCAGAGAGGGCAGCTCCTACGAGCAGTACTTC.